Listed here are 17 T cell receptor beta chains from one sample, sequenced in a study of CDR3 diversity in severe acne (dated by TCRdb to between 2018 and 2021). Library creation used PCR. Reads for this sample came from an Illumina HiSeq 2000. TCRdb passed the public sequencing reads through fastp at Q25 and MiXCR, retaining productive beta sequences. Rows merge per CDR3 protein into single entries with the most common DNA and genes. Counted in this sample were over 90,000 distinct CDR3 sequences; 51% of them appeared once. Approximately 13% of the sample goes to the ten largest clones. The sample was blood. These receptors all come from a male donor with acne.

The chain uses TRBV9 and TRBJ2-2; D perhaps matches TRBD2 (6 bases). The ends were cut back, 9 bases at V and 1 base at J, with 13 bases in the middle. This CDR3 is 14 amino acids long. From germline, CDR1 is SGDLS and CDR2 YYNGEE. CDR3 residues: CAIRRDGNTGELFF. DNA for the CDR3: TGTGCCATCAGGAGGGACGGGAACACCGGGGAGCTGTTTTTT.

This clonotype was seen repeatedly, ten times or more. V and J are TRBV2 and TRBJ2-7; maybe TRBD2 (6 bases). Germline CDR1 is SNHLY and CDR2 is FYNNEI. The V end was cut by 5 bases, the J end by 7 bases, with 21 bases between. The CDR3 is 15 amino acids. The CDR3 DNA follows: TGTGCCAGCAGTAGACAGATCCCCGACGCGGGGGAGCAGTACGTC. Translated: CASSRQIPDAGEQYV.

The V call is TRBV2, the J call TRBJ2-1; D possibly corresponds to TRBD2 (5 bases). Germline loops: CDR1 SNHLY, CDR2 FYNNEI. The CDR3 contains 19 residues. V was pared by 0 bases and J by 4 bases, with 22 bases between. This CDR3 reads CASSEAFREWGDPYNEQFF. In DNA form, the CDR3 reads TGTGCCAGCAGTGAAGCATTTAGAGAGTGGGGAGATCCGTACAATGAGCAGTTCTTC.

This clonotype was counted many times. This CDR3 reads CASSRLGGEQYF. CDR3 sequence (DNA): TGTGCCAGCAGCCGACTCGGTGGGGAGCAGTACTTC. This sequence joins TRBV7-9 and TRBJ2-7, with D unclear. Trimming left V 5 bases short and J 7 bases short, with 12 bases between. Germline CDR1 and CDR2: SEHNR and FQNEAQ (reference sequence). The CDR3 totals 12 residues.

With regard to this clonotype: Germline is not matched at one junction end, which may reflect a read error. This sequence joins TRBV5-1 and TRBJ1-2, with D uncertain. This CDR3 has 14 amino acids. The germline gives CDR1 SGHRS, CDR2 YFSETQ. CDR3 sequence (DNA): TGTGCCAGTATAATGGGGTCCGGGAGCTATGGCTACACCTTC. It translates to CASIMGSGSYGYTF.

As to this clonotype: A read error is possible here, since a much larger clone lies one base away. The V and J genes are TRBV20-1 and TRBJ2-1; 9 bases line up with TRBD2. The germline V gene has CDR1 DFQATT and CDR2 SNEGSKA (reference sequence). The CDR3 length is 15 residues. The CDR3 here is CSARGGGGSYSEQFF. The CDR3 coding sequence is TGCAGTGCTAGAGGCGGGGGGGGCTCCTACAGTGAGCAGTTCTTC.

About this clonotype: This may come from a read error, since a much larger clone is one base off. This CDR3 fails to terminate in the conserved phenylalanine or tryptophan, so it likely reflects a read error. The chain carries TRBV5-6 and TRBJ1-4; D is ambiguous. CDR3 length: 13 amino acids. The germline CDR1 and CDR2 sequences are SGHDT and YYEEEE. Trimming cost V 2 bases and J 4 bases, with 6 bases left between them. The CDR3, as DNA: TGTGCCAGCAGCTTCTCTAGTAATGAAAAACTGTTTCTT. This codes for CASSFSSNEKLFL.

Of note for this clonotype: One end of the junction fails to match germline, which may point to a read error. This rearrangement joins TRBV11-2 to TRBJ1-1; unclear D gene. The length of the CDR3 is 14 residues. Germline V gene sequence: CDR1 SGHAT, CDR2 FQNNGV. The CDR3 sequence is CASSVDIGDTEAFF. For the CDR3, the DNA is TGTGCCAGCAGCGTAGACATCGGGGACACTGAAGCTTTCTTT.

The chain recombines TRBV7-9 with TRBJ1-2; perhaps TRBD1 as D (6 bases). This CDR3 comprises 15 residues. The germline gives CDR1 SEHNR, CDR2 FQNEAQ (reference sequence). Deletions cut 1 base from V and 4 bases from J, with 13 bases between. Here the CDR3 DNA reads TGTGCCAGCAGCTTAGTAAGGACAGAGCGCTATGGCTACACCTTC. As protein: CASSLVRTERYGYTF.

The chain links TRBV29-1 to TRBJ1-2; 8 positions match TRBD1. V was clipped by 3 bases and J by 5 bases; unmatched bases: 8. This CDR3 is 14 amino acids long. Germline V gives CDR1 SQVTM, CDR2 ANQGSEA. The CDR3 spells CSVDPPDRAYGYTF. CDR3 nucleotides: TGCAGCGTTGATCCCCCGGACAGGGCTTATGGCTACACCTTC.

This clonotype was observed once. The chain's CDR3 is CSVTSGAGEKLFF. Here the CDR3 DNA reads TGCAGCGTTACTAGCGGGGCTGGGGAAAAACTGTTTTTT. This chain joins TRBV29-1 and TRBJ1-4; D may be TRBD1 (5 bases). V was pared by 5 bases and J by 8 bases, with 15 bases between. The CDR3 spans 13 residues. Per germline, CDR1 SQVTM and CDR2 ANQGSEA.

The chain employs TRBV5-8 and TRBJ2-7, with 11 bases lining up with TRBD1. This CDR3 has 17 amino acids. Germline V gene data show CDR1 as SGHTS and CDR2 as YDEGEE. The V segment lost 0 bases and the J segment 3 bases; nucleotides outside the gene matches: 8. The CDR3 nucleotides are TGTGCCAGCAGCTTGGCCGGGACAGGGGGAGTCGGCTACGAGCAGTACTTC. It specifies CASSLAGTGGVGYEQYF.

This clonotype was seen only once. This clone may be a read error of a much larger clone one base away. The rearrangement joins TRBV7-9 to TRBJ1-2, with TRBD1 as a possible D gene (6 bases). Germline V gene sequence: CDR1 SEHNR, CDR2 FQNEAQ (reference sequence). V lost 5 bases and J 9 bases, leaving 16 bases between the germline ends. The CDR3 is made up of 13 amino acids. The CDR3 DNA follows: TGTGCCAGCAGCCGGGAGGGGGGGTACAGCTACACCTTC. It is translated as CASSREGGYSYTF. Looking up the rest from reference TRBV7-9 and TRBJ1-2 gives the full variable domain: DTGVSQNPRHKITKRGQNVTFRCDPISEHNRLYWYRQTLGQGPEFLTYFQNEAQLEKSRLLSDRFSAERPKGSFSTLEIQRTEQGDSAMYLCASSREGGYSYTFGSGTRLTVV.

This clonotype was found a few times. The gene calls are TRBV25-1 and TRBJ2-7; D remains unclear. V was pared by 6 bases and J by 4 bases, with 7 bases between. The CDR3 is 11 amino acids. Germline CDR1 MGHDK, CDR2 SYGVNS. The chain's CDR3 is CASRDKYEQYF. The CDR3, as DNA: TGTGCCAGCAGAGACAAATACGAGCAGTACTTC.

There are many counts of this clonotype. The junction does not match germline at one end; this may be a read error. This chain uses TRBV7-7 with TRBJ2-5, with D possibly being TRBD2 (5 bases). CDR3 length: 14 amino acids. Per the germline V gene, CDR1 is SSHAT and CDR2 is FNYEAQ (reference sequence). CDR3 in amino acids: CASSLAPWEETQYF. Written as DNA, the CDR3 is TGTGCTAGCAGCTTAGCCCCATGGGAGGAGACCCAGTACTTC.

This clonotype is medium-sized. The germline gene is not matched at one end of the junction; a read error may be the cause. The rearrangement links TRBV7-7 to TRBJ2-3, with a weak D call TRBD2 (5 bases). This CDR3 has 13 amino acids. CDR1 SSHAT and CDR2 FNYEAQ come from the germline V gene (reference sequence). The CDR3 loop is CASSLADTDTQYF. The CDR3 DNA is TGTGCTAGCAGCCTAGCAGACACAGATACGCAGTATTTT.

Only a few counts were recorded for this clonotype. This chain joins TRBV12-3 or TRBV12-4 and TRBJ1-1, with no clear D. CDR3 length: 12 residues. The germline V and J ends were trimmed by 2 bases and 7 bases, with 8 bases remaining between them. DNA for the CDR3: TGTGCCAGCAGTTTATCAGACGGTGAAGCTTTCTTT. Protein sequence: CASSLSDGEAFF.